Listed below are T cell receptor beta chains from one sample, sequenced in a study of radiation and T cells in renal cell carcinoma. Using immunoSEQ multiplex PCR, the repertoire was profiled, and TCRdb retains in-frame clones only, with some absent. The table shows roughly 130,000 clones, with nearly 90% occurring only once. The sequenced sample was blood, obtained from a patient whose treatment included radiotherapy and nephrectomy. The receptors here all came from a woman in her forties or fifties with renal cell carcinoma. CDR3s include the opening cysteine and the closing phenylalanine or tryptophan. A D gene is named only where the DNA matches it firmly. Clone size is shown for a subset of rows, as once, few, many or a class of expanded clone.

j_call v_call clone_size d_call cdr3_aa cdr3_nt
TRBJ1-2 TRBV7-9 - - CASSLLPLRGSGYTF TGTGCCAGCAGCTTACTCCCTTTGAGGGGGTCTGGCTACACCTTC
TRBJ1-4 TRBV7-9 - - CASSLAGYREKLFF TGTGCCAGCAGCTTAGCAGGGTACCGGGAAAAACTGTTTTTT
TRBJ1-4 TRBV19 - - CASSPIIEGRRGTNEKLFF TGTGCCAGTAGTCCCATAATAGAGGGGCGGAGAGGAACTAATGAAAAACTGTTTTTT
TRBJ1-5 TRBV30 few - CAWGDGRTASNQPQHF TGTGCCTGGGGGGATGGGAGGACAGCTAGCAATCAGCCCCAGCATTTT
TRBJ2-1 TRBV2 - - CASSEAHGQSSGYNEQFF TGTGCCAGCAGTGAAGCACACGGACAGTCATCGGGGTACAATGAGCAGTTCTTC
TRBJ1-5 TRBV6-1 - - CASSSHRIGEPQHF TGTGCCAGCAGCTCCCACAGAATCGGGGAGCCCCAGCATTTT
TRBJ2-2 TRBV6-1 - TRBD1 CASNRDRETGELFF TGTGCCAGCAATAGGGACAGGGAAACCGGGGAGCTGTTTTTT
TRBJ2-7 TRBV14 - TRBD1 CASSFRQGVSYEQYF TGTGCCAGCAGCTTCAGACAGGGGGTCTCCTACGAGCAGTACTTC
TRBJ2-3 TRBV18 - - CASSQGKVADTQYF TGTGCCAGCTCACAGGGAAAGGTTGCAGATACGCAGTATTTT
TRBJ1-5 TRBV19 - TRBD1 CASSILGRGDEPQHF TGTGCCAGTAGTATCTTGGGCAGGGGGGATGAGCCCCAGCATTTT
TRBJ1-1 TRBV13 - TRBD1 CASSFDRGNTEAFF TGTGCCAGCAGCTTCGACAGGGGGAACACTGAAGCTTTCTTT
TRBJ2-5 TRBV5-1 - TRBD2 CASSFLADQETQYF TGCGCCAGCAGCTTTCTAGCGGACCAAGAGACCCAGTACTTC
TRBJ2-1 TRBV5-4 - - CASSLELATSYEQFF TGTGCCAGCAGCTTGGAACTAGCCACTTCCTATGAGCAGTTCTTC
TRBJ1-2 TRBV9 - - CASSVGNGLYGYTF TGTGCCAGCAGCGTAGGAAACGGATTGTATGGCTACACCTTC
TRBJ1-1 TRBV19 few - CASSPGTRQPLNTEAFF TGTGCCAGTAGCCCTGGGACGAGACAGCCATTGAACACTGAAGCTTTCTTT
TRBJ2-2 TRBV7-6 - - CASSLETGPGELFF TGTGCCAGCAGCCTAGAAACAGGGCCCGGGGAGCTGTTTTTT
TRBJ2-7 TRBV6-5 - TRBD1 CASSSPPRTGGYEQYF TGTGCCAGCAGTTCCCCGCCTCGGACAGGGGGCTACGAGCAGTACTTC
TRBJ2-7 TRBV4-1 - - CASSQRQVLSEQYF TGCGCCAGCAGCCAGAGACAGGTTCTGTCCGAGCAGTACTTC
TRBJ2-1 TRBV13 - TRBD2 CASSFLAGTQNEQFF TGTGCCAGCAGCTTTTTAGCGGGGACCCAGAATGAGCAGTTCTTC
TRBJ1-5 TRBV6-1 - - CASRERGYSNQPQHF TGTGCCAGCAGAGAAAGGGGTTATAGCAATCAGCCCCAGCATTTT
TRBJ1-2 TRBV9 once - CASSVDTGAGYGYTF TGTGCCAGCAGCGTAGATACGGGGGCGGGCTATGGCTACACCTTC
TRBJ2-7 TRBV25-1 - - CASSPPNLEQYF TGTGCCAGCAGTCCCCCGAACCTCGAGCAGTACTTC
TRBJ1-1 TRBV4-3 few - CASSQENSIAFF TGCGCCAGCAGCCAAGAGAATTCGATAGCTTTCTTT
TRBJ1-2 TRBV5-6 - - CASSRRQVLANYGYTF TGTGCCAGCAGCCGTAGACAGGTTCTAGCTAACTATGGCTACACCTTC
TRBJ1-2 TRBV7-9 - - CASSLSHGYTF TGTGCCAGCAGCTTATCCCATGGCTACACCTTC
TRBJ1-1 TRBV12-5 - - CASGLNTEAFF TGTGCTAGTGGTTTGAACACTGAAGCTTTCTTT
TRBJ2-1 TRBV13 - TRBD1 CASSGRAGQGYNEQFF TGTGCCAGCAGCGGTCGTGCGGGACAGGGTTACAATGAGCAGTTCTTC
TRBJ1-6 TRBV7-8 once - CASSLWGKAGSPLHF TGTGCCAGCAGCTTATGGGGGAAGGCTGGTTCACCCCTCCACTTT
TRBJ2-5 TRBV14 - TRBD2 CASSHISGGQPTQYF TGTGCCAGCAGCCACATTAGCGGGGGCCAGCCAACCCAGTACTTC
TRBJ2-2 TRBV18 - TRBD2 CASSPSSGGFDTGELFF TGTGCCAGCTCACCCTCCTCGGGGGGGTTTGACACCGGGGAGCTGTTTTTT
TRBJ1-1 TRBV7-8 once - CASSLEGQNTEAFF TGTGCCAGCAGCTTAGAGGGACAGAACACTGAAGCTTTCTTT
TRBJ1-4 TRBV21-1 few - CASSKAGITNEKLFF TGTGCCAGCAGCAAAGCGGGGATAACTAATGAAAAACTGTTTTTT
TRBJ1-1 TRBV25-1 - TRBD1 CASSGWRQGKEAFF TGTGCCAGCAGTGGTTGGAGACAGGGTAAGGAAGCTTTCTTT
TRBJ2-5 TRBV25-1 once - CASSEYPGSVQETQYF TGTGCCAGCAGTGAATACCCCGGGTCAGTCCAAGAGACCCAGTACTTC
TRBJ2-5 TRBV5-4 - TRBD2 CASSPEGLAAQETQYF TGTGCCAGCAGCCCCGAGGGACTAGCGGCCCAAGAGACCCAGTACTTC
TRBJ2-7 TRBV6-6 - - CASTRNPGLGVYEQYF TGTGCCAGCACCCGTAACCCGGGACTTGGGGTTTACGAGCAGTACTTC
TRBJ1-1 TRBV20-1 - - CSTRRHTEAFF TGCAGTACGCGGCGGCACACTGAAGCTTTCTTT
TRBJ2-7 TRBV7-6 - - CASSLYERSGDEQYF TGTGCCAGCAGCTTATATGAGAGGAGTGGGGACGAGCAGTACTTC
TRBJ1-1 TRBV7-9 - - CASSLDRATEAFF TGTGCCAGCAGCTTGGACAGAGCCACTGAAGCTTTCTTT
TRBJ2-7 TRBV13 - - CASSLVARGEQYF TGTGCCAGCAGCTTAGTGGCTCGAGGGGAGCAGTACTTC
TRBJ1-1 TRBV5-1 - - CASSLESAITEAFF TGCGCCAGCAGCTTGGAATCAGCGATCACTGAAGCTTTCTTT
TRBJ1-2 TRBV5-1 - - CASSAGDGYGYTF TGCGCCAGCAGCGCGGGAGATGGCTATGGCTACACCTTC
TRBJ2-1 TRBV10-3 - - CAISEQDNEQFF TGTGCCATCAGTGAACAGGACAATGAGCAGTTCTTC
TRBJ1-2 TRBV29-1 - - CSVGSTEYGYTF TGCAGCGTTGGCAGTACGGAATATGGCTACACCTTC
TRBJ2-2 TRBV19 - TRBD1 CASSRTGGTGELFF TGTGCCAGTAGCAGGACAGGGGGTACCGGGGAGCTGTTTTTT
TRBJ2-7 TRBV7-6 few TRBD1 CASSGGDRVHEQYF TGTGCCAGCAGCGGGGGGGACAGGGTCCACGAGCAGTACTTC
TRBJ2-1 TRBV9 - TRBD2 CASSVGIAGETREQFF TGTGCCAGCAGCGTGGGAATAGCGGGGGAGACGAGGGAGCAGTTCTTC
TRBJ1-2 TRBV4-3 - - CASSQESTGTRGYTF TGCGCCAGCAGCCAAGAGTCCACGGGGACTCGAGGCTACACCTTC
TRBJ2-3 TRBV5-1 - TRBD2 CASSGGTSGDEDTQYF TGCGCCAGCAGCGGAGGGACTAGCGGGGATGAAGATACGCAGTATTTT
TRBJ1-3 TRBV7-2 - TRBD1 CASSSRTGSRSGNTIYF TGTGCCAGCAGCTCAAGGACAGGCAGCCGCTCTGGAAACACCATATATTTT
TRBJ1-1 TRBV6-1 - TRBD1 CASSGTGGRLTEAFF TGTGCCAGCAGCGGGACAGGGGGGAGGTTAACTGAAGCTTTCTTT
TRBJ2-5 TRBV7-9 - TRBD1 CASSSIQGKETQYF TGTGCCAGCAGCTCGATACAGGGGAAGGAGACCCAGTACTTC
TRBJ1-4 TRBV19 few - CASSVGSQNEKLFF TGTGCCAGTAGTGTGGGGTCGCAGAATGAAAAACTGTTTTTT
TRBJ1-4 TRBV19 - - CASSIGREAEKLFF TGTGCCAGTAGTATAGGCAGGGAGGCAGAAAAACTGTTTTTT
TRBJ2-3 TRBV9 - TRBD1 CASSGRVRTGVRGTDTQYF TGTGCCAGCAGCGGACGTGTAAGGACAGGGGTAAGGGGCACAGATACGCAGTATTTT
TRBJ2-7 TRBV18 - TRBD2 CASSPARVAGFLWSEQYF TGTGCCAGCTCACCTGCACGGGTAGCGGGGTTTCTATGGTCCGAGCAGTACTTC
TRBJ1-6 TRBV19 once - CASSTSDRHNSPLHF TGTGCCAGTAGTACCTCGGACAGACATAATTCACCCCTCCACTTT
TRBJ1-4 TRBV7-2 - TRBD1 CASSKGQGFEKLFF TGTGCCAGCAGCAAGGGACAGGGCTTTGAAAAACTGTTTTTT
TRBJ1-6 TRBV15 - - CATKEGNFNSPLHF TGTGCCACCAAAGAGGGAAATTTCAATTCACCCCTCCACTTT